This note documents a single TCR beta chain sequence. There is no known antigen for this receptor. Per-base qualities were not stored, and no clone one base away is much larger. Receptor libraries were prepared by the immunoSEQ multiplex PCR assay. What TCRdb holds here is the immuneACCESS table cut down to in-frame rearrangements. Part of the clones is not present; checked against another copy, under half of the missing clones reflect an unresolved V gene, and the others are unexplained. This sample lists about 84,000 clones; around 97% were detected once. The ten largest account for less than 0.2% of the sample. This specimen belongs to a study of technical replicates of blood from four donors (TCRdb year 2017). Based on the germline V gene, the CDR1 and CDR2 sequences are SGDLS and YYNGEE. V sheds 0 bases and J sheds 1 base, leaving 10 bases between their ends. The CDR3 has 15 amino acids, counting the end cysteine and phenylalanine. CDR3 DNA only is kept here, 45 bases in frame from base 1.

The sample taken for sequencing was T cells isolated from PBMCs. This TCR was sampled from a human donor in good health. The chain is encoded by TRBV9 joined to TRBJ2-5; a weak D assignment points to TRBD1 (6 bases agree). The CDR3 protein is CASSVDPTGQETQYF. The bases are TGTGCCAGCAGCGTAGACCCGACAGGCCAAGAGACCCAGTACTTC. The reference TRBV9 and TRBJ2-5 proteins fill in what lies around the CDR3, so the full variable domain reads DSGVTQTPKHLITATGQRVTLRCSPRSGDLSVYWYQQSLDQGLQFLIQYYNGEERAKGNILERFSAQQFPDLHSELNLSSLELGDSALYFCASSVDPTGQETQYFGPGTRLLVL.